This T cell receptor (beta chain) was sequenced in a study of blood T cell repertoires in COVID-19. Study context: In each case, the material was cDNA or gDNA derived from T cells, B-cell-depleted T cells, or PBMCs.

CDR3 size: 15 residues. Trimming left V 4 bases short and J 1 base short, with 11 bases between. From germline, CDR1 is SNHLY and CDR2 FYNNEI. TCRdb's copy holds only in-frame clones and misses some; the assay was immunoSEQ multiplex PCR. The data contain 200,000 to 250,000 clones, around 91% of them seen just once; the ten biggest clones take up about 5%. The gene calls are TRBV2 and TRBJ2-4; perhaps TRBD1 as D (6 bases). The source material was peripheral blood. The sequence was obtained from a woman between 35 and 50 years old with acute or convalescent COVID-19. CDR3: CASSGNRAAKNIQYF. The CDR3 DNA follows: TGTGCCAGCAGTGGTAACAGGGCTGCCAAAAACATTCAGTACTTC.